The T cell receptor (beta chain) under discussion was sequenced for a study of human T cells and chemical hapten exposure. The wider study: Patches with 0.01% DPC went on the upper back, and the tests were read at 6 days. Whole-study findings and limits: Counts of TCRs expanded at PT1 correlated positively with patch test score. There was no change with DPC sensitization in TCRs above 1 in 1000 frequency. There were significantly more large CDR3 similarity clusters among expanded TCRs than among controls.

Via MiXCR, TCRdb re-called the RACE reads, giving one row per CDR3 protein. This sample has approximately 340,000 distinct CDR3 sequences, with under 8% found just once. As for time point: patch test 1, 2 weeks after DPC sensitization. Regarding treatment: therapeutic diphenylcyclopropenone sensitization with weekly scalp DPC. As for this clonotype: What it recognizes is unknown.

The V end lost 0 bases, the J end lost 1 base, and 12 bases lay between the germline ends. Germline lookup yields CDR1 MGHRA and CDR2 YSYEKL. The CDR3 totals 16 residues. Sequenced here: whole blood, sampled in connection with sensitization to the hapten diphenylcyclopropenone (DPC). The receptor was derived from a woman in her late teens or twenties with alopecia areata. Some clones in this sample may be carry-over from other donors' samples. The chain is built from TRBV4-1 and TRBJ2-5; tentative D call: TRBD1 (6 bases). The CDR3 DNA follows: TGCGCCAGCAGCCAAGATGGGACAAGTCCCCAAGAGACCCAGTACTTC. It yields the protein CASSQDGTSPQETQYF.